This T cell receptor beta chain comes out of a study of metastatic and nonmetastatic thyroid tumors. Study-level information: Blood and tumor or nodule tissue repertoires from malignant and benign thyroid patients were compared. Study observations and caveats: TCR beta diversity was reportedly significantly higher in malignant thyroid tumors than benign nodules, in blood and tumor.

This clone was picked up many times. Its target is unknown. In the authors' workflow: A classifier for distant metastasis in papillary thyroid cancer was constructed using CDR3 differences observed across clinicopathological groups. TCRdb re-called the PCR reads via MiXCR. What appears here as the V and J calls and clone size reflects TCRdb's work, not the paper's. The sample holds tens of thousands of clones, around 12% seen once. The ends lost 5 bases at V and 0 bases at J; junction bases unmatched: 6. Germline lookup yields CDR1 MNHNS and CDR2 SASEGT. The CDR3 covers 16 residues. Not a single patient had been given any form of treatment at any point before undergoing thyroid surgery.

Input material: tumor tissue. This chain connects TRBV6-1 to TRBJ1-2; 10 bases line up with TRBD1. The TCR sequence derives from a female donor with papillary thyroid cancer or a benign thyroid nodule (not recorded which). Some clones in this sample may be carry-over from other donors' samples. The CDR3 DNA reads TGTGCCAGCAGTACTGGACAGGGGGTAGCTAACTATGGCTACACCTTC. Protein sequence: CASSTGQGVANYGYTF.